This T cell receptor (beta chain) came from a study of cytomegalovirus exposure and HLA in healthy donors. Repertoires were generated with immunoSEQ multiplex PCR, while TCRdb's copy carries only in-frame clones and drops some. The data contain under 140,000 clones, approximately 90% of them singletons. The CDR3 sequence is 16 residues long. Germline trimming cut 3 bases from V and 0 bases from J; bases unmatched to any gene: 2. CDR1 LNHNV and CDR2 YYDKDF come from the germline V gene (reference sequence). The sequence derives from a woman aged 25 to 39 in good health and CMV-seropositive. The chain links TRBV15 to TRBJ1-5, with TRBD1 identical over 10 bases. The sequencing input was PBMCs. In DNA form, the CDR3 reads TGTGCCACCAGCAGGGACAGGGGGTTTAGCAATCAGCCCCAGCATTTT. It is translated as CATSRDRGFSNQPQHF.